These 3 T cell receptor beta chains were all obtained from the same sample, sequenced in a study of low-dose radiotherapy and immunotherapy resistance in tumors. TRAV- and TRBV-specific primers, spanning alpha and beta chains, primed first-strand cDNA. Over about 19 PCR cycles, TCRs were amplified from a constant-region primer and V-primer adapter. TCRdb itself ran the reads through MiXCR, one entry per CDR3 protein. The sample records almost 45,000 distinct CDR3 sequences, less than 30% being singletons. This sample's time point: after trial treatment. The sample's treatment: LDRT plus nivolumab, ipilimumab, low-dose cyclophosphamide and aspirin (RACIN trial). The sequences come from PBMCs, collected after low-dose radiotherapy plus immunotherapy. The source is a male donor with prostate cancer.

Turning to this clonotype: Only one base separates this from a far larger clonotype, so it likely reflects a read error. The chain is built from TRBV5-5 and TRBJ2-7; 11 bases agree with TRBD1. CDR3 length: 18 amino acids. Germline V gives CDR1 SGHKS, CDR2 YYEKEE (reference sequence). V was clipped by 4 bases and J by 7 bases; unmatched bases: 19. CDR3 nucleotide sequence: TGTGCCAGCAGCCCAACTCTCCCCCGGGACAGGGGGTACAATGAGCAGTACTTC. Translating it yields CASSPTLPRDRGYNEQYF.

This clonotype came up many times. The chain couples TRBV28 to TRBJ2-7, with 11 bases matching TRBD2. Germline lookup yields CDR1 MDHEN and CDR2 SYDVKM. This CDR3 comprises 16 residues. J gave up 6 bases and V 2 bases, and 9 bases lay outside the gene matches. In nucleotides, the CDR3 is TGTGCCAGCAGTTTAGCCCTAGCGGGAGGATTGGGCGAGCAGTACTTC. Residues: CASSLALAGGLGEQYF.

This clonotype was detected many times. V is TRBV19 and J is TRBJ2-6; 7 bases match TRBD1. The junction had 6 bases not matched to a gene; V was cut back by 5 bases and J by 2 bases. Germline CDR1 and CDR2: LNHDA and SQIVND (reference sequence). This CDR3 has 16 amino acids. CDR3 DNA: TGTGCCAGTAGTGTTACAGGGGATACTGGGGCCAACGTCCTGACTTTC. Protein: CASSVTGDTGANVLTF.